The entry below gives a single T cell receptor beta chain sequence along with its context. Its antigen remains unknown. This sample stems from a study of neurological immune-mediated disorders. Overall study results and limits: HTLV-1-associated myelopathy displayed the greatest TCR clonal expansion, and multiple sclerosis exhibited the smallest, lower than that of healthy controls. A possible signature appeared as one related-CDR3 cluster, in which phylogenetic grouping placed the repertoires of 18 of 34 multiple sclerosis patients.

5'RACE with 10-nucleotide random UMIs generated the cDNA. In TCRdb, the 5' RACE reads were re-called with MiXCR into one record per CDR3 protein. The sample has 66,000 or so distinct CDR3 sequences, 4.5% seen once. V trimming: 5 bases; J trimming: 5 bases; junction bases outside the gene matches: 15. Germline-derived CDR1 and CDR2 are SGHVS and FNYEAQ. The length of the CDR3 is 17 residues. Unsorted libraries were derived from 2 million PBMCs stored at -80 C. The sample was PBMCs. The clonotype originates from a man younger than 40 with multiple sclerosis. This chain joins TRBV7-6 and TRBJ2-5; 9 nucleotides align to TRBD2. The CDR3 sequence: CASSPAPFGGGGETQYF. The CDR3 DNA reads TGTGCCAGCAGCCCTGCCCCCTTTGGCGGGGGGGGCGAGACCCAGTACTTC.